This T cell receptor beta chain was profiled in a study of tumor-infiltrating lymphocytes in localized non-small cell lung cancer. The wider study: Each patient gave resected tumor and non-adjacent uninvolved lung tissue.

CDR1 and CDR2 from the germline V gene are SGHTA and FQGNSA. CDR3 size: 15 residues. The V and J ends lost 1 base and 5 bases respectively, with 14 bases between them. With respect to this clone: The antigen remains unidentified.

Study-wide results and caveats: Different pieces of the same tissue went to different assays, confounding technical variation with intratumor heterogeneity. TCRbeta sequencing showed higher T cell infiltration in tumors than uninvolved lung. No T-cell fraction difference was seen between IM1 and IM2 tumors.

Sequenced by immunoSEQ multiplex PCR; TCRdb stores in-frame clones only, minus some. In the table there are approximately 12,000 clones, 60% to 85% of which are singletons. The sequenced sample was lung tumor tissue. The sequence derives from a human donor with non-small cell lung cancer. The chain recombines TRBV7-2 with TRBJ2-5; D may be TRBD1 (6 bases). DNA of the CDR3: TGTGCCAGCAGCTTAGGACAGGCATTTGGGGAGACCCAGTACTTC. This translates into CASSLGQAFGETQYF.